The TCR beta chain under discussion was sequenced for a study of cytomegalovirus exposure and HLA in healthy donors. On the study more broadly: Of several hundred genotyped donors, about 80% grouped in the Caucasian-associated ancestry cluster.

Use of 60 Vbeta and 13 Jbeta primers characterized the PCR. The repertoire was sequenced with immunoSEQ multiplex PCR; TCRdb's copy has only in-frame clones and lacks some. Of roughly 200,000 clones listed, less than 85% were seen once; the top ten hold over 1.5%. A note on this clone: The antigen is unknown.

This CDR3 is 14 amino acids long. Germline assignment: CDR1 ENHRY and CDR2 SYGVKD. Trimming removed 2 bases from V and 8 bases from J, with 15 bases in between. Study conclusions and caveats: Per a prior analysis, the majority of TCR beta V segments were productive roughly 87% or roughly 30% of the time. TCR beta chains numbering 164 were designated cytomegalovirus-associated.

Source material: PBMCs. The receptor comes from a girl aged 5 to 17 in good health and CMV-seropositive. The chain is built from TRBV10-3 and TRBJ1-2; weak D call: TRBD1 (5 bases). As DNA, the CDR3 is TGTGCCATCAGTGAGATATCCCACGGACAAGGCTACACCTTC. It is translated as CAISEISHGQGYTF.